Listed below are T cell receptor beta chains from one sample, sequenced in a study of shared clonotypes between healthy human individuals. Profiled with immunoSEQ multiplex PCR; TCRdb holds only in-frame clones, not every one. This sample has some 2,100,000 clones, with 85% to 95% found just once. Input material: naive CD8+ T cells from PBMCs. These receptors all come from a man aged 18 to 35 in good health. Some clones in this sample may be carry-over from other donors' samples. Each CDR3 is given with its conserved first and last residue. The D gene is left open where the match is weak. Clone size is stated in some rows and not others, as once, few, many or a class when expanded.

>12|TRBV7-9|.|.|TRBJ2-4
TGTGCCAGCAGCGCCGCTGGGTACATTCAGTACTTC
CASSAAGYIQYF
>16|TRBV5-1|.|.|TRBJ2-7
TGCGCCAGCAGCTCACGGCACGGAACGGACGGGAACGAGCAGTACTTC
CASSSRHGTDGNEQYF
>19|TRBV27|TRBD2|.|TRBJ2-7
TGTGCCAGCAGTCCCCTAGCGGGAGGGCCTGAAGGTTTCCCCTACGAGCAGTACTTC
CASSPLAGGPEGFPYEQYF
>16|TRBV29-1|TRBD1|.|TRBJ1-1
TGCAGCGTTGTTGGGACAGTAATTAACATGAACACTGAAGCTTTCTTT
CSVVGTVINMNTEAFF
>13|TRBV25-1|.|.|TRBJ2-7
TGTGCCAGCAGTGACGGACAGAACTACGAGCAGTACTTC
CASSDGQNYEQYF
>12|TRBV27|.|.|TRBJ2-3
TGTGCCAGCAGTTCGGGCACAGATACGCAGTATTTT
CASSSGTDTQYF
>14|TRBV6-6|.|.|TRBJ1-3
TGTGCCAGCAGCCCGGGACTAACTGGAAACACCATATATTTT
CASSPGLTGNTIYF
>15|TRBV5-5|.|once|TRBJ1-2
TGTGCCAGCAGCTTGGGTGCGGGGTCAGCCTATGGCTACACCTTC
CASSLGAGSAYGYTF
>14|TRBV11-2|TRBD1|.|TRBJ1-5
TGTGCCAGCAGCTTGGACAGGGGAAATCAGCCCCAGCATTTT
CASSLDRGNQPQHF
>15|TRBV7-2|.|.|TRBJ1-3
TGTGCCAGCAGCTTAGGCCGGGGGGCTGGAAACACCATATATTTT
CASSLGRGAGNTIYF
>16|TRBV4-2|.|.|TRBJ1-4
TGTGCCAGCAGCCAGTGGGCCCGGGACCCTAATGAAAAACTGTTTTTT
CASSQWARDPNEKLFF
>14|TRBV27|.|.|TRBJ2-5
TGTGCCAGCAGTTTAGGTAGGGCGCCGGAGACCCAGTACTTC
CASSLGRAPETQYF
>12|TRBV9|.|.|TRBJ2-3
TGTGCCAGCAGTGGCTTGAGGGATACGCAGTATTTT
CASSGLRDTQYF
>15|TRBV7-9|.|.|TRBJ1-1
TGTGCCAGCAGCGGAAACCATCGTTGGAACACTGAAGCTTTCTTT
CASSGNHRWNTEAFF
>14|TRBV27|.|.|TRBJ2-1
TGTGCCAGCAATCCTCGCGGCTTCTACAATGAGCAGTTCTTC
CASNPRGFYNEQFF
>14|TRBV27|.|.|TRBJ1-4
TGTGCCAGCAGTTTCGGGGGCGGCAATGAAAAACTGTTTTTT
CASSFGGGNEKLFF
>13|TRBV11-2|.|.|TRBJ2-5
TGTGCCAGCAGCAGAACAGCCCCAGAGACCCAGTACTTC
CASSRTAPETQYF
>13|TRBV10-1|TRBD1|.|TRBJ2-1
TGCGCCAGCAGTCTCAACAGGGGAAGTGGGCAGTTCTTC
CASSLNRGSGQFF
>13|TRBV28|.|.|TRBJ2-7
TGTGCCAGCAGTTTTGAGGGATACTACGAGCAGTACTTC
CASSFEGYYEQYF
>13|TRBV21-1|.|.|TRBJ2-7
TGTGCCAGCAGAACGGGACCGGACCCTGAGCAGTACTTC
CASRTGPDPEQYF
>14|TRBV2|.|.|TRBJ2-3
TGTGCCAGCAGTGAAATATCCGGTCCTAGGACGCAGTATTTT
CASSEISGPRTQYF
>15|TRBV28|.|.|TRBJ1-1
TGTGCCAGCAGCCCATCGGGTCCTCCTAACACTGAAGCTTTCTTT
CASSPSGPPNTEAFF
>16|TRBV2|.|.|TRBJ2-5
TGTGCCACCCAGGTAGGACCCGGAATAACGGGAGAGACCCAGTACTTC
CATQVGPGITGETQYF
>16|TRBV19|.|.|TRBJ1-2
TGTGCCAGTACCCGACCGGAGGGGGGGGCTAACTATGGCTACACCTTC
CASTRPEGGANYGYTF
>14|TRBV6-5|TRBD2|.|TRBJ2-1
TGTGCCAGCAGTTTCTATGGGGGGGACAATGAGCAGTTCTTC
CASSFYGGDNEQFF
>15|TRBV27|TRBD2|.|TRBJ2-7
TGTGCCAGCAGTCTGCGGACTAGCGGGAGAAGTGAGCAGTACTTC
CASSLRTSGRSEQYF
>14|TRBV15|TRBD1|once|TRBJ2-1
TGTGCCACCAGCAGGGACAGGGGGGACAATGAGCAGTTCTTC
CATSRDRGDNEQFF
>15|TRBV27|.|.|TRBJ2-1
TGTGCCAGCAGTTTAAAGGCCGGCTCCTACAATGAGCAGTTCTTC
CASSLKAGSYNEQFF
>14|TRBV5-6|TRBD1|.|TRBJ2-7
TGTGCCAGCAGCCCGGGACAGGGGTTCATCGAGCAGTACTTC
CASSPGQGFIEQYF
>15|TRBV11-3|.|.|TRBJ2-1
TGTGCCAGCAGCTTGCAGGGGCATACCTACAATGAGCAGTTCTTC
CASSLQGHTYNEQFF
>16|TRBV6-5|TRBD2|.|TRBJ2-7
TGTGCCAGCAGTTACTCTCGAGGACTAGCGGCCTACGAGCAGTACTTC
CASSYSRGLAAYEQYF
>14|TRBV11-2|.|.|TRBJ1-1
TGTGCCAGCAGCTTAGCGGGCGTGAACACTGAAGCTTTCTTT
CASSLAGVNTEAFF
>13|TRBV10-1|.|.|TRBJ2-7
TGCGCCAGCAGTGAGGACGGCCGCTACGAGCAGTACTTC
CASSEDGRYEQYF
>17|TRBV28|.|.|TRBJ1-4
TGTGCCAGCAGTTTATGGACCTCGGGAGCCGGGAGGGAAAAACTGTTTTTT
CASSLWTSGAGREKLFF